This TCR beta chain was sequenced for a study of beta chain features in type 1 diabetes. Study-level findings and limits: Shortening of TCRB CDR3s, moderate but significant, appeared in all four CD4+ subsets of Type 1 diabetes patients. A pattern of fewer insertions and more deletions at VDJ junctions was seen in type 1 diabetes patients.

The CDR3 length is 12 residues. Germline values: CDR1 SGDLS, CDR2 YYNGEE. V lost 0 bases, J lost 8 bases, and 6 bases lay in between. Expressed TCRB transcripts were sequenced, since all the RNA that had been isolated was reverse transcribed. TCRdb's copy holds only in-frame clones and misses some; the assay was immunoSEQ multiplex PCR. The sample shows hundreds of thousands of clones, roughly 13% of them seen only once. Using CD45RO/CCR7/CD25/CD127/CD95/CD27, CD4+ naive, central memory, regulatory and stem cell-like memory cells were sorted. A remark on this clone: As yet, its antigen is unknown. This CDR3 is also generated by other DNA sequences in the sample.

V gene TRBV9 combines with J gene TRBJ2-1, with D hard to call. Input material: naive CD4+ T cells from blood. The receptor's source is a man aged 18-30 years with type 1 diabetes. The CDR3 reads CASSVEGYEQFF. CDR3 nucleotides: TGTGCCAGCAGCGTAGAAGGGTATGAGCAGTTCTTC.